Below are 10 T cell receptor beta chains sequenced from a single sample in a study of shared clonotypes between healthy human individuals. The table came from immunoSEQ multiplex PCR; TCRdb's copy has only in-frame clones and leaves some out. The profile shows about 2.3 million clones, 80% to 95% of them singletons. Sequenced sample: naive CD4+ T cells from PBMCs. Subset defined: CD45RA+ positively selected. The receptor set was obtained from a man in his late teens or twenties in good health. Some clones in this sample may be carry-over from other donors' samples.

This chain links TRBV25-1 with TRBJ2-3; D is perhaps TRBD1 (6 bases). CDR1 and CDR2 from the germline V gene are MGHDK and SYGVNS. The V and J ends lost 6 bases and 3 bases respectively, with 10 bases between them. The CDR3 covers 13 residues. The CDR3 DNA follows: TGTGCCAGCAGCCGCAGGGGAACAGATACGCAGTATTTT. Residues: CASSRRGTDTQYF.

This chain connects TRBV11-2 to TRBJ2-7; the match to TRBD2 covers 10 bases. The CDR3 spans 16 residues. Germline lookup yields CDR1 SGHAT and CDR2 FQNNGV. Trimming at V came to 0 bases and at J to 5 bases, leaving 7 bases not matched to a gene. Here the CDR3 DNA reads TGTGCCAGCAGCTTAGATCCGAGCGGGAGGGCCCACGAGCAGTACTTC. Translated: CASSLDPSGRAHEQYF.

Only one count was recorded for this clone. The rearrangement joins TRBV5-4 to TRBJ2-5; weak D call: TRBD1 (5 bases). The germline V gene encodes CDR1 SGHNT and CDR2 YYREEE (reference sequence). This CDR3 contains 14 residues. V dropped 1 base and J dropped 1 base, with 8 bases sitting between them. CDR3 DNA sequence: TGTGCCAGCAGCTTGCGACAGTTCCAAGAGACCCAGTACTTC. Translation gives CASSLRQFQETQYF.

This sequence joins TRBV9 and TRBJ1-1; TRBD1 matches at 7 bases. Germline-derived CDR1 and CDR2 are SGDLS and YYNGEE. The CDR3 spans 15 residues. Unmatched junction bases numbered 11, after V lost 4 bases and J lost 5 bases. CDR3 sequence (DNA): TGTGCCAGCAGCCATAACAGGGGACGGGGAACTGAAGCTTTCTTT. It specifies CASSHNRGRGTEAFF.

J is TRBJ1-4 and V is TRBV2; 11 bases line up with TRBD1. The germline V gene encodes CDR1 SNHLY and CDR2 FYNNEI. The CDR3 covers 14 residues. V shed 8 bases and J 4 bases; nucleotides not matched to a gene: 3. The chain's CDR3 is CASGDRGSNEKLFF. The CDR3 DNA is TGTGCCAGCGGGGACAGGGGGAGTAATGAAAAACTGTTTTTT. The full variable domain, rest sourced from reference TRBV2 and TRBJ1-4, is EPEVTQTPSHQVTQMGQEVILRCVPISNHLYFYWYRQILGQKVEFLVSFYNNEISEKSEIFDDQFSVERPDGSNFTLKIRSTKLEDSAMYFCASGDRGSNEKLFFGSGTQLSVL.

The genes are TRBV7-3 and TRBJ2-2; 9 nucleotides match TRBD2. The V gene end was trimmed by 5 bases and the J gene end by 5 bases; junction bases not matched to a gene: 15. The CDR3 runs to 18 residues. In germline, CDR1 is SGHTA, CDR2 FQGTGA. This CDR3 reads CASSPARGRAIGTGELFF. CDR3 nucleotides: TGTGCCAGCAGCCCGGCGCGCGGGAGGGCCATAGGGACCGGGGAGCTGTTTTTT.

This clone appeared once. The gene calls are TRBV7-8 and TRBJ2-1, with 13 bases matching TRBD2. Trimming cost V 5 bases and J 6 bases; bases outside gene matches: 7. Per the germline V gene, CDR1 is SGHVS and CDR2 is FQNEAQ. CDR3 size: 16 residues. The CDR3 loop reads CASSATLAGGPNEQFF. The DNA for the CDR3 is TGTGCCAGCAGCGCTACACTAGCGGGAGGGCCCAATGAGCAGTTCTTC.

The V and J genes are TRBV9 and TRBJ2-5; tentatively, D is TRBD2 (6 bases). Germline loops: CDR1 SGDLS, CDR2 YYNGEE. The V gene lost 0 bases and the J gene lost 7 bases, with 16 bases spanning the gap. This CDR3 is 15 amino acids long. CDR3 amino acids: CASSVDAGPRATQYF. CDR3 DNA sequence: TGTGCCAGCAGCGTAGACGCGGGACCACGAGCGACCCAGTACTTC.

V and J are TRBV5-1 and TRBJ2-1; tentatively, D is TRBD2 (6 bases). This CDR3 spans 14 amino acids. Trimming took off 2 bases at V and 4 bases at J, with 10 bases between the two ends. Germline assignment: CDR1 SGHRS and CDR2 YFSETQ. CDR3 in amino acids: CASSFSGEYNEQFF. The CDR3 coding sequence is TGCGCCAGCAGCTTTAGCGGAGAGTACAATGAGCAGTTCTTC. Full variable domain (outside the CDR3, taken from reference TRBV5-1 and TRBJ2-1): KAGVTQTPRYLIKTRGQQVTLSCSPISGHRSVSWYQQTPGQGLQFLFEYFSETQRNKGNFPGRFSGRQFSNSRSEMNVSTLELGDSALYLCASSFSGEYNEQFFGPGTRLTVL.

The chain combines TRBV5-4 with TRBJ2-3; the match to TRBD1 covers 10 bases. Germline CDR1 is SGHNT and CDR2 is YYREEE (reference sequence). With 4 bases clipped from V and 4 bases from J, the junction kept 6 bases outside the gene matches. This CDR3 region has 15 residues. The CDR3 DNA reads as TGTGCCAGCAGCCACCGGGACAGGGGCCCAGATACGCAGTATTTT. This gives the protein CASSHRDRGPDTQYF.